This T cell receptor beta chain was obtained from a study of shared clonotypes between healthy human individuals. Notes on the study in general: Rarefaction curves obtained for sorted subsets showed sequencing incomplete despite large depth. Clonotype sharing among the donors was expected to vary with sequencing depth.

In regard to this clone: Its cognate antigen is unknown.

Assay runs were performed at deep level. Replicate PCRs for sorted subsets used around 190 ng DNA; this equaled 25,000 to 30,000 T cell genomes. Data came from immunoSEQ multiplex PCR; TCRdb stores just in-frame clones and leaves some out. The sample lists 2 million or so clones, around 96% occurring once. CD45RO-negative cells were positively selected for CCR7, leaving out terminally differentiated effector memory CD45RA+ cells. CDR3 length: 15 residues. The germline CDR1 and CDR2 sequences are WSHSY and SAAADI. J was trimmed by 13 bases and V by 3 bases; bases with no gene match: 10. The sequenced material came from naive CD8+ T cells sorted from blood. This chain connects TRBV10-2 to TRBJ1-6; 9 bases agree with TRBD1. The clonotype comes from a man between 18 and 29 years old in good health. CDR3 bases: TGCGCCAGCAGTGAACCGACAGGGGGTTTTCCTCCCCTCCACTTT. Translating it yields CASSEPTGGFPPLHF.